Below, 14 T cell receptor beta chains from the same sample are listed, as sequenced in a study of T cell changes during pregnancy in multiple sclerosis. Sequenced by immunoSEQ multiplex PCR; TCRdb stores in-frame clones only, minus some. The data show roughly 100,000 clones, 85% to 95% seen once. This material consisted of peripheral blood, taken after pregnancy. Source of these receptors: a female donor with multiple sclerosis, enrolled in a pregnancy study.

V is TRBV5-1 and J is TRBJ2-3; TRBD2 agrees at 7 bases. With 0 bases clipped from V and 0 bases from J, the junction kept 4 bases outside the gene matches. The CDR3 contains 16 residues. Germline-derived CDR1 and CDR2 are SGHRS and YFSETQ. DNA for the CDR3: TGCGCCAGCAGCTTGGGGGCTAGCGGAAGCACAGATACGCAGTATTTT. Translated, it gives CASSLGASGSTDTQYF. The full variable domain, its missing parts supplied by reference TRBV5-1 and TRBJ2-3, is KAGVTQTPRYLIKTRGQQVTLSCSPISGHRSVSWYQQTPGQGLQFLFEYFSETQRNKGNFPGRFSGRQFSNSRSEMNVSTLELGDSALYLCASSLGASGSTDTQYFGPGTRLTVL.

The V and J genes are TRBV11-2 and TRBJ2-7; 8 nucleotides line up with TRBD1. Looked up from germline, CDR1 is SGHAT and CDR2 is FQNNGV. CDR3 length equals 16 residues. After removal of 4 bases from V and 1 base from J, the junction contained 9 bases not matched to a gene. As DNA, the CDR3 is TGTGCCAGCAGCTCCGCCTTTCAGGGGGCTTCCTACGAGCAGTACTTC. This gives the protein CASSSAFQGASYEQYF.

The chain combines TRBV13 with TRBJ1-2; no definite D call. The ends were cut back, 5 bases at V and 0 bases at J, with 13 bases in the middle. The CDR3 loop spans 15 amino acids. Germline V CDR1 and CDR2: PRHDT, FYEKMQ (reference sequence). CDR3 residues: CASSPVYGANYGYTF. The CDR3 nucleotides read TGTGCCAGCAGCCCAGTCTACGGGGCTAACTATGGCTACACCTTC.

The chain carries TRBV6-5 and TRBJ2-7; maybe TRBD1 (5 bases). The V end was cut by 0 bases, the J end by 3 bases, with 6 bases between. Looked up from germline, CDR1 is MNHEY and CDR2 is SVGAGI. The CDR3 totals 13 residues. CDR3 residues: CASSYSRDYEQYF. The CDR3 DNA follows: TGTGCCAGCAGTTACTCCAGGGACTACGAGCAGTACTTC.

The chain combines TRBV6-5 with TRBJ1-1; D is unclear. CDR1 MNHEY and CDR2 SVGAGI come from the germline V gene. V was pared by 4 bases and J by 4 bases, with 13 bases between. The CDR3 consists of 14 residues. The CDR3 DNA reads TGTGCCAGCAGTTTGATGGGCTCGAGCACTGAAGCTTTCTTT. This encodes CASSLMGSSTEAFF.

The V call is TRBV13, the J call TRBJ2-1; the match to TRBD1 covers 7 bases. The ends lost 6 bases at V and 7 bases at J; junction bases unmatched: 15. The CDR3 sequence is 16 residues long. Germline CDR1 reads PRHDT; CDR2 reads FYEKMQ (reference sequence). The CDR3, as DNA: TGTGCCAGCAGTCCGGCCCTGACAGGGAAAGGGAATGAGCAGTTCTTC. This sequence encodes CASSPALTGKGNEQFF. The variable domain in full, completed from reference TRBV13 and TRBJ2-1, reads AAGVIQSPRHLIKEKRETATLKCYPIPRHDTVYWYQQGPGQDPQFLISFYEKMQSDKGSIPDRFSAQQFSDYHSELNMSSLELGDSALYFCASSPALTGKGNEQFFGPGTRLTVL.

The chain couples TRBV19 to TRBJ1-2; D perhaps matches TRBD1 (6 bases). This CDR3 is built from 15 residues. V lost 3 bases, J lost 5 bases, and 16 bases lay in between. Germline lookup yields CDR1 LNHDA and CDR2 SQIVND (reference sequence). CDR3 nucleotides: TGTGCCAGTAGTATCGGGGTAGGGACATATTATGGCTACACCTTC. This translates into CASSIGVGTYYGYTF.

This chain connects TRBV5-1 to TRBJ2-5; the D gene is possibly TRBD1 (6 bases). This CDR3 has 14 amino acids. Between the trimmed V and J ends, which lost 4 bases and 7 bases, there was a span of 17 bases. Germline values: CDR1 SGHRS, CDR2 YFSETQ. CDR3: CASSPFTGFATQYF. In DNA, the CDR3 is TGCGCCAGCAGCCCGTTTACAGGGTTTGCGACCCAGTACTTC.

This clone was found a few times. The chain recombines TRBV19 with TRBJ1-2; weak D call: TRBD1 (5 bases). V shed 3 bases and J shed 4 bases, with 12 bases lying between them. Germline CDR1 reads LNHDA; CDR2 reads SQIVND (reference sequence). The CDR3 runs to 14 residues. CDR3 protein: CASSIAGGSYGYTF. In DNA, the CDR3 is TGTGCCAGTAGTATCGCTGGGGGGTCCTATGGCTACACCTTC. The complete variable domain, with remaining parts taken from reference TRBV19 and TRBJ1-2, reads DGGITQSPKYLFRKEGQNVTLSCEQNLNHDAMYWYRQDPGQGLRLIYYSQIVNDFQKGDIAEGYSVSREKKESFPLTVTSAQKNPTAFYLCASSIAGGSYGYTFGSGTRLTVV.

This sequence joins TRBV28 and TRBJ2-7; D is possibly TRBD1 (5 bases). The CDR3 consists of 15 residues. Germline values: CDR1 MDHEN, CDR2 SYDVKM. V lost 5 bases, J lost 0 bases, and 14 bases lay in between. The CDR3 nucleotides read TGTGCCAGCAGTCCCCCGACAGACCACTCCTACGAGCAGTACTTC. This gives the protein CASSPPTDHSYEQYF.

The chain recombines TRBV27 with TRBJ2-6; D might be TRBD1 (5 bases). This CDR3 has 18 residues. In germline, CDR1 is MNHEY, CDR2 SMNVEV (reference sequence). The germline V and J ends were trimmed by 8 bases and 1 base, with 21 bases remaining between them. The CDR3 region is CASGSETLGVSGANVLTF. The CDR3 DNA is TGTGCCAGCGGCTCCGAGACGCTAGGGGTATCTGGGGCCAACGTCCTGACTTTC. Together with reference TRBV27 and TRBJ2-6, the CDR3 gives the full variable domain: EAQVTQNPRYLITVTGKKLTVTCSQNMNHEYMSWYRQDPGLGLRQIYYSMNVEVTDKGDVPEGYKVSRKEKRNFPLILESPSPNQTSLYFCASGSETLGVSGANVLTFGAGSRLTVL.

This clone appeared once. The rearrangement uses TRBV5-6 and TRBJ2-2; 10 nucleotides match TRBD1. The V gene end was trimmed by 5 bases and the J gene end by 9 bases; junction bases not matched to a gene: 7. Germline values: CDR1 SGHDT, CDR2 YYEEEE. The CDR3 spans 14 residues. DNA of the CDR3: TGTGCCAGCAGTTCCGACAGGGGGCTAAGGGAGCTGTTTTTT. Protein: CASSSDRGLRELFF.

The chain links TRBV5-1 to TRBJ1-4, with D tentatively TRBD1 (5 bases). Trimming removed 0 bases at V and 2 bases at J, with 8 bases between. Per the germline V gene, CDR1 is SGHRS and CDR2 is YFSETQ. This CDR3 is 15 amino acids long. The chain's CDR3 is CASSLEGNTNEKLFF. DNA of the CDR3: TGCGCCAGCAGCTTGGAGGGGAACACTAATGAAAAACTGTTTTTT.

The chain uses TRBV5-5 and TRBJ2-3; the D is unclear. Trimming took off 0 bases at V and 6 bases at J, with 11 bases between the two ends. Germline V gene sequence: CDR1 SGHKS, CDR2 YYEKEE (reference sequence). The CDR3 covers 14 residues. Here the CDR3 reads CASSLAVYSDTQYF. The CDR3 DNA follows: TGTGCCAGCAGCTTGGCGGTTTATTCGGATACGCAGTATTTT.